The 2 T cell receptor beta chains given below trace back to one sample, sequenced in a study of CD8 T cells in Susac syndrome. 0.5 to 1 ug RNA was reverse transcribed with random hexamers. MiXCR, applied by TCRdb to the immunoSEQ multiplex PCR reads, yields one record per CDR3 protein. The table records under 200,000 distinct CDR3 sequences, 94% of them present only once. Sequencing was performed on CD4+ T cells from PBMCs. The receptors stem from a human donor with Susac syndrome.

V and J are TRBV7-7 and TRBJ2-7; 9 bases map to TRBD1. The CDR3 contains 15 residues. The germline V gene has CDR1 SSHAT and CDR2 FNYEAQ (reference sequence). Unmatched junction bases numbered 5, after V lost 0 bases and J lost 5 bases. DNA for the CDR3: TGTGCCAGCAGCTTAGCCCTTGGGACAGGGAACGAGCAGTACTTC. Translated, it gives CASSLALGTGNEQYF.

At least ten counts were recorded for this clonotype. This rearrangement joins TRBV7-2 to TRBJ2-3; D is possibly TRBD2 (6 bases). Trimming cost V 2 bases and J 0 bases, with 9 bases left between them. CDR3 length: 15 amino acids. Germline CDR1 and CDR2: SGHTA and FQGNSA. The CDR3 DNA sequence: TGTGCCAGCAGCTTACGGCGGGGTAGCACAGATACGCAGTATTTT. Its protein product is CASSLRRGSTDTQYF.